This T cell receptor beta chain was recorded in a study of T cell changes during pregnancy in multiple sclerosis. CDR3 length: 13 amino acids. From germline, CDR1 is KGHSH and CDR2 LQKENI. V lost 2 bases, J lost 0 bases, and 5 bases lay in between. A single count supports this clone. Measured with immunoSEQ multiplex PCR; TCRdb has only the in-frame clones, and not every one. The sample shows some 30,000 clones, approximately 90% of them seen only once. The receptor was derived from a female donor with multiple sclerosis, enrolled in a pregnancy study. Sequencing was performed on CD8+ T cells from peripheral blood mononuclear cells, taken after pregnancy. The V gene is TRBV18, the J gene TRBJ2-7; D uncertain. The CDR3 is CASSPDSSYEQYF. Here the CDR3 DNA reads TGTGCCAGCTCACCAGACTCCTCCTACGAGCAGTACTTC.